This TCR beta chain was observed in a study of cytomegalovirus exposure and HLA in healthy donors. This CDR3 has 11 residues. Trimming removed 0 bases at V and 7 bases at J, with 5 bases between. CDR1 is SGHRS and CDR2 is YFSETQ in the germline V gene. Measured with immunoSEQ multiplex PCR; TCRdb has only the in-frame clones, and not every one. In the table there are 200,000 to 250,000 clones, around 90% of which are singletons. This clonotype was obtained from a woman aged 18-29 years in good health and CMV-seropositive. This chain uses TRBV5-1 with TRBJ2-7, with a possible D match to TRBD2 (5 bases). The sample consisted of PBMCs. The CDR3 loop is CASSLGGEQYF. The DNA of the CDR3 is TGCGCCAGCAGCTTGGGAGGGGAGCAGTACTTC.